The rows below give T cell receptor beta chains drawn from one sample of a study of OX40 agonist ivuxolimab in advanced cancers. Data came from immunoSEQ multiplex PCR; TCRdb stores just in-frame clones and leaves some out. The sample records 35,000 to 50,000 clones, approximately 75% being singletons. This specimen was CD4+ or CD8+ T cells sorted from blood, taken in a trial of the OX40 agonist ivuxolimab. These receptors were taken from an adult with an advanced solid tumor such as melanoma, head and neck, liver or kidney cancer. Each CDR3 is given with its conserved first and last residue. A D gene is named only where the DNA matches it firmly. Where a row states a size, it is once, few, many or the class of an expanded clone; other rows omit it.

>-|TRBJ1-1|once|TRBV2
CASSGSGLNTEAFF
TGTGCCAGCAGTGGGAGTGGATTGAACACTGAAGCTTTCTTT
>-|TRBJ1-6|-|TRBV5-1
CASSYSSYNSPLHF
TGCGCCTCATCGTACAGCTCCTATAATTCACCCCTCCACTTT
>TRBD1|TRBJ2-1|-|TRBV5-6
CASSLDRGAEGFHEQFF
TGTGCCAGCAGCTTGGACAGGGGGGCTGAAGGGTTCCATGAGCAGTTCTTC
>TRBD1|TRBJ2-1|few|TRBV5-1
CASSFSGTGAYNEQFF
TGCGCCAGCAGCTTCTCGGGGACAGGGGCGTACAATGAGCAGTTCTTC
>-|TRBJ2-1|-|TRBV7-3
CASSFGTASDNEQFF
TGTGCCAGCAGCTTCGGGACCGCCAGCGACAATGAGCAGTTCTTC
>TRBD2|TRBJ2-5|-|TRBV5-1
CASSLNTGGMETQYF
TGCGCCAGCAGCTTGAATACGGGAGGGATGGAGACCCAGTACTTC
>-|TRBJ2-2|-|TRBV6-1
CASSEWGGELFF
TGTGCCAGCAGTGAATGGGGCGGGGAGCTGTTTTTT
>-|TRBJ2-1|-|TRBV5-1
CASSSAVSSYNEQFF
TGCGCCAGCAGCTCAGCGGTAAGCTCCTACAATGAGCAGTTCTTC
>-|TRBJ1-2|-|TRBV4-2
CASSRTGTDYGYTF
TGTGCCAGCAGCCGTACCGGGACGGACTATGGCTACACCTTC
>-|TRBJ1-2|-|TRBV4-3
CASSQDSRDAYGYTF
TGCGCCAGCAGCCAAGATTCCAGGGATGCCTATGGCTACACCTTC
>-|TRBJ2-5|-|TRBV5-1
CASSLDPRATEYF
TGCGCCAGCAGCTTGGACCCCAGAGCGACAGAGTACTTC
>-|TRBJ2-1|-|TRBV10-3
CAISESFPNEQFF
TGTGCCATCAGTGAGTCCTTCCCCAATGAGCAGTTCTTC
>TRBD2|TRBJ2-5|few|TRBV11-2
CASSRGGLAGQETQYF
TGTGCCAGCAGCCGGGGGGGTCTAGCGGGACAAGAGACCCAGTACTTC
>-|TRBJ1-1|-|TRBV25-1
CASSSGLNTEAFF
TGTGCCAGCAGCTCAGGGCTGAACACTGAAGCTTTCTTT
>-|TRBJ2-5|-|TRBV5-6
CASSRLPRETQYF
TGTGCCAGCTCGAGACTCCCCAGAGAGACCCAGTACTTC
>-|TRBJ2-7|-|TRBV29-1
CSVKAPTSYEQYF
TGCAGCGTCAAGGCCCCTACTTCCTACGAGCAGTACTTC
>-|TRBJ1-2|-|TRBV7-9
CASSFPTDGNYGYTF
TGTGCCAGCAGCTTCCCGACAGACGGAAACTATGGCTACACCTTC
>-|TRBJ2-3|-|TRBV5-3
CARNLDTQYF
TGTGCCAGGAATTTAGATACGCAGTATTTT
>TRBD1|TRBJ1-1|medium-sized|TRBV11-3
CASRATGMNTEAFF
TGTGCCAGCAGAGCGACAGGGATGAACACTGAAGCTTTCTTT
>TRBD2|TRBJ2-2|-|TRBV18
CASLRTSGSVNTGELFF
TGTGCCAGCCTAAGGACTAGCGGGAGTGTGAACACCGGGGAGCTGTTTTTT
>TRBD1|TRBJ1-5|-|TRBV19
CASSMRQGAISNQPQHF
TGTGCCAGTAGTATGAGGCAGGGGGCGATTAGCAATCAGCCCCAGCATTTT
>-|TRBJ2-1|-|TRBV11-3
CASSLGFTYNEQFF
TGTGCCAGCAGCTTAGGGTTTACCTACAATGAGCAGTTCTTC